The source of this TCR beta chain is a study of early T cells in non-severe SARS-CoV-2 infection. One entry per CDR3 protein, called by TCRdb with MiXCR from the 5' RACE reads. The sample holds about 83,000 distinct CDR3 sequences, 9% to 15% seen once. This clonotype turned up a few times. With 3 bases removed from V and 2 bases from J, the gap between germline ends came to 12 bases. This CDR3 contains 15 residues. CDR1 and CDR2 (germline): MGHRA, YSYEKL. The sequencing sample was made of whole blood. J is TRBJ2-3 and V is TRBV4-1; D is undetermined. The TCR comes from an adult who was a healthcare worker with PCR-confirmed SARS-CoV-2 infection or an uninfected control (not recorded which). The CDR3 sequence is CASSHLLDFTDTQYF. CDR3 nucleotide sequence: TGCGCCAGCAGCCACCTACTCGACTTCACAGATACGCAGTATTTT.